A single sample is the source of the 25 T cell receptor beta chains below, sequenced in a study of shared clonotypes between healthy human individuals. The data were produced by immunoSEQ multiplex PCR, yet TCRdb's version contains in-frame clones alone and is incomplete. This sample has some 380,000 clones, with 96% found just once. Sample: memory CD8+ T cells sorted from blood. The subset is: CD45RO+ cells pooled with CCR7-negative TemRA cells. These receptors all stem from a man aged 30 to 45 in good health.

V and J are TRBV10-3 and TRBJ1-4; 9 bases match TRBD1. Per the germline V gene, CDR1 is ENHRY and CDR2 is SYGVKD. The J segment lost 2 bases and the V segment lost 5 bases, leaving 6 bases of the junction unmatched. The CDR3 extends over 16 amino acids. In DNA form, the CDR3 reads TGTGCCATCAGTAGGGGACAGGGATCGACTAATGAAAAACTGTTTTTT. Its protein is CAISRGQGSTNEKLFF.

The V call is TRBV10-3, the J call TRBJ2-1, with D possibly matching TRBD1 (5 bases). The V end was cut by 4 bases, the J end by 3 bases, with 16 bases between. The germline CDR1 and CDR2 sequences are ENHRY and SYGVKD. The CDR3 is made up of 16 amino acids. For the CDR3, the DNA is TGTGCCATCAGTGGTCTGGCGAAGCAGGGCTACAATGAGCAGTTCTTC. Translating it yields CAISGLAKQGYNEQFF.

This chain links TRBV2 with TRBJ2-3; TRBD1 or TRBD2 may be the D gene (5 bases each). The CDR3 contains 16 residues. Germline V gene sequence: CDR1 SNHLY, CDR2 FYNNEI. Trimming removed 8 bases at V and 2 bases at J, with 20 bases between. The CDR3 sequence is CASVRDVQVPTDTQYF. The CDR3 region has the DNA TGTGCCAGCGTCCGGGACGTTCAGGTCCCCACAGATACGCAGTATTTT.

This rearrangement joins TRBV11-2 to TRBJ2-3, with TRBD2 identical over 9 bases. The CDR3 spans 19 residues. Unmatched junction bases numbered 19, after V lost 5 bases and J lost 4 bases. Germline loops: CDR1 SGHAT, CDR2 FQNNGV. CDR3 bases: TGTGCCAGCAGCCACAAGTGGAGGCTAGCGGGATCTGGGGCAGATACGCAGTATTTT. It encodes CASSHKWRLAGSGADTQYF.

V gene TRBV19 combines with J gene TRBJ1-6; 7 bases agree with TRBD1. With 3 bases clipped from V and 7 bases from J, the junction kept 6 bases outside the gene matches. This CDR3 region has 15 residues. Germline V gene lookup returns CDR1 LNHDA and CDR2 SQIVND (reference sequence). The CDR3 DNA sequence: TGTGCCAGTAGTATGAGCGGGACAGTAAATTCACCCCTCCACTTT. Protein sequence: CASSMSGTVNSPLHF.

The chain has TRBV6-5 and TRBJ1-1; 7 bases are shared with TRBD1. The trim removed 5 bases at V and 4 bases at J, leaving 10 bases unmatched. The CDR3 sequence is 15 residues long. CDR1 and CDR2 (germline): MNHEY, SVGAGI. The chain's CDR3 is CASSTVQGTLTEAFF. Here the CDR3 DNA reads TGTGCCAGCAGTACAGTACAGGGGACTCTCACTGAAGCTTTCTTT.

This sequence joins TRBV6-1 and TRBJ1-2, with TRBD1 matching over 7 bases. The V gene end was trimmed by 1 base and the J gene end by 6 bases; junction bases not matched to a gene: 5. Germline values: CDR1 MNHNS, CDR2 SASEGT. The CDR3 sequence is 14 residues long. The DNA of the CDR3 is TGTGCCAGCAGTGAAGGACAGGGATTAAATGGCTACACCTTC. Protein sequence: CASSEGQGLNGYTF.

The V and J genes are TRBV9 and TRBJ2-7, with D perhaps matching TRBD1 (6 bases). The CDR3 consists of 16 residues. V gave up 4 bases and J gave up 0 bases, with 17 bases separating them. Looked up from germline, CDR1 is SGDLS and CDR2 is YYNGEE. The CDR3 DNA reads TGTGCCAGCAGCCCCGGGACACCGACCTACTCCTACGAGCAGTACTTC. This translates into CASSPGTPTYSYEQYF.

The V call is TRBV28, the J call TRBJ2-5, with 8 bases lining up with TRBD1. Germline CDR1 is MDHEN and CDR2 is SYDVKM. V lost 6 bases to trimming and J lost 4 bases; unmatched junction nucleotides: 10. CDR3 length equals 15 residues. Here the CDR3 DNA reads TGTGCCAGCAGAAATTCCCCAGGGGGCGCAGAGACCCAGTACTTC. It encodes CASRNSPGGAETQYF.

The chain recombines TRBV10-3 with TRBJ2-6; D unresolved. The V gene lost 2 bases and the J gene lost 0 bases, with 5 bases spanning the gap. The CDR3 is made up of 15 amino acids. Germline V gene sequence: CDR1 ENHRY, CDR2 SYGVKD. The CDR3 nucleotides read TGTGCCATCAGTGAGGTCCACTCTGGGGCCAACGTCCTGACTTTC. Protein: CAISEVHSGANVLTF.

This clone appeared once. The chain uses TRBV11-1 and TRBJ2-2; D not resolved. The CDR3 covers 14 residues. Trimming shortened V by 5 bases and J by 4 bases, and 11 bases separated the two germline ends. Germline assignment: CDR1 SGHAT and CDR2 FQDESV (reference sequence). CDR3 loop: CASSGVAVTGELFF. CDR3 DNA: TGTGCCAGCAGCGGGGTCGCTGTCACCGGGGAGCTGTTTTTT.

This clone has only one observation. V usage is TRBV11-1 and J usage is TRBJ2-5; 9 bases are shared with TRBD2. Germline CDR1 SGHAT, CDR2 FQDESV (reference sequence). Losses at the gene ends were 5 bases for V and 4 bases for J; bases not matched to a gene: 14. This CDR3 is 17 amino acids long. The CDR3 sequence: CASSNGLSREGRETQYF. The DNA for the CDR3 is TGTGCCAGCAGCAATGGGCTGTCGCGGGAGGGCCGAGAGACCCAGTACTTC.

A single count supports this clone. This chain connects TRBV28 to TRBJ2-7, with 8 nucleotides matching TRBD1. The CDR3 extends over 17 amino acids. The germline CDR1 and CDR2 sequences are MDHEN and SYDVKM. Unmatched junction bases numbered 14, after V lost 7 bases and J lost 0 bases. Here the CDR3 DNA reads TGTGCCAGCACTCCCTTTGGACCAGGGGGCTCCTCCTACGAGCAGTACTTC. The encoded protein is CASTPFGPGGSSYEQYF.

V usage is TRBV5-1 and J usage is TRBJ2-3; the D gene is possibly TRBD2 (5 bases). Germline V CDR1 and CDR2: SGHRS, YFSETQ. The CDR3 is 13 residues long. V gave up 2 bases and J gave up 4 bases, with 8 bases separating them. The CDR3 region has the DNA TGCGCCAGCAGCTTAACAGCGGCAGATACGCAGTATTTT. Its protein is CASSLTAADTQYF.

V usage is TRBV6-1 and J usage is TRBJ2-6, with D possibly being TRBD1 (6 bases). Germline V gene lookup returns CDR1 MNHNS and CDR2 SASEGT. CDR3 length equals 16 residues. Trimming stripped 2 bases from V and 2 bases from J, with 10 bases between. CDR3 region: CASSELGAAGANVLTF. DNA for the CDR3: TGTGCCAGCAGTGAATTGGGGGCTGCTGGGGCCAACGTCCTGACTTTC.

This chain uses TRBV19 with TRBJ2-4, with a tentative D call TRBD1 (6 bases). Trimming removed 5 bases from V and 1 base from J, with 6 bases in between. This CDR3 comprises 13 residues. The germline V gene has CDR1 LNHDA and CDR2 SQIVND (reference sequence). CDR3 loop: CASSDRAKNIQYF. DNA of the CDR3: TGTGCCAGTAGTGACAGGGCCAAAAACATTCAGTACTTC.

The chain links TRBV5-6 to TRBJ2-7, with D tentatively TRBD1 (6 bases). This CDR3 has 17 residues. V was clipped by 2 bases and J by 2 bases, with 20 bases between them. The germline V gene encodes CDR1 SGHDT and CDR2 YYEEEE. CDR3: CASSFYIQGQIPYEQYF. In DNA, the CDR3 is TGTGCCAGCAGCTTCTATATACAAGGACAGATACCCTACGAGCAGTACTTC.

V usage is TRBV19 and J usage is TRBJ2-1, with D unresolved. V was cut by 3 bases and J by 10 bases, with 13 bases left in between. Germline V lookup: CDR1 LNHDA, CDR2 SQIVND (reference sequence). CDR3 length: 13 amino acids. CDR3 coding DNA: TGTGCCAGTAGTATTGGAGCAATCCGCGAGCAGTTCTTC. This translates into CASSIGAIREQFF.

The chain carries TRBV6-4 and TRBJ2-1, with a weak D call TRBD2 (5 bases). Between the trimmed V and J ends, which lost 2 bases and 0 bases, there was a span of 8 bases. Germline lookup yields CDR1 MRHNA and CDR2 SNTAGT. The length of the CDR3 is 15 residues. For the CDR3, the DNA is TGTGCCAGCAGTGACACTAGGAGCTCCTACAATGAGCAGTTCTTC. The encoded protein is CASSDTRSSYNEQFF.

The chain recombines TRBV30 with TRBJ1-2; D uncertain. The CDR3 is 12 amino acids. V was cut by 1 base and J by 3 bases, with 6 bases left in between. The germline gives CDR1 GTSNPN, CDR2 SVGIG (reference sequence). CDR3 loop: CAWSAGYYGYTF. CDR3 coding DNA: TGTGCCTGGAGTGCAGGTTACTATGGCTACACCTTC.

CDR3 amino acids: CASSPGQPYEQYF. The CDR3 nucleotides read TGTGCCAGTAGTCCGGGACAGCCCTACGAGCAGTACTTC. The V call is TRBV19, the J call TRBJ2-7, with 7 nucleotides matching TRBD1. The germline CDR1 and CDR2 sequences are LNHDA and SQIVND (reference sequence). Trimming at V came to 5 bases and at J to 2 bases, leaving 3 bases not matched to a gene. The CDR3 length is 13 residues.

The chain links TRBV5-6 to TRBJ2-7; 9 bases line up with TRBD2. The CDR3 consists of 15 residues. CDR1 and CDR2 (germline): SGHDT, YYEEEE. Trimming removed 0 bases from V and 7 bases from J; junction bases left unmatched: 8. The CDR3 nucleotides read TGTGCCAGCAGCTTGGGCGGGAGGGCCTCGCGGGAGCAGTACTTC. Its translation: CASSLGGRASREQYF.

This clone occurred once. This same CDR3 is encoded by further DNA sequences in the sample. CDR3 sequence reads: CASSLGGLTDTQYF. CDR3 in DNA: TGTGCCAGCAGCTTAGGCGGTCTCACAGATACGCAGTATTTT. The chain is built from TRBV7-2 and TRBJ2-3; no reliable D call. V lost 1 base and J lost 2, with 7 bases in between. Germline CDR1 and CDR2: SGHTA and FQGNSA. There are 14 residues in the CDR3.

The chain links TRBV28 to TRBJ1-2; 8 bases match TRBD1. Germline CDR1 and CDR2: MDHEN and SYDVKM. V lost 4 bases to trimming and J lost 7 bases; unmatched junction nucleotides: 2. The CDR3 has 12 residues. The CDR3: CASSWTGSGYTF. The CDR3 DNA follows: TGTGCCAGCAGTTGGACAGGGTCTGGCTACACCTTC.

In DNA, the CDR3 is TGTGCCAGCAGCGCCACTAGCGGCAGCTACTTGGGGCAGTACTTC. As protein: CASSATSGSYLGQYF. V and J are TRBV9 and TRBJ2-7; 8 bases match TRBD2. V dropped 3 bases and J dropped 9; count of bases not matched to a gene: 14. Germline V gene data show CDR1 as SGDLS and CDR2 as YYNGEE. The CDR3 extends over 15 amino acids.